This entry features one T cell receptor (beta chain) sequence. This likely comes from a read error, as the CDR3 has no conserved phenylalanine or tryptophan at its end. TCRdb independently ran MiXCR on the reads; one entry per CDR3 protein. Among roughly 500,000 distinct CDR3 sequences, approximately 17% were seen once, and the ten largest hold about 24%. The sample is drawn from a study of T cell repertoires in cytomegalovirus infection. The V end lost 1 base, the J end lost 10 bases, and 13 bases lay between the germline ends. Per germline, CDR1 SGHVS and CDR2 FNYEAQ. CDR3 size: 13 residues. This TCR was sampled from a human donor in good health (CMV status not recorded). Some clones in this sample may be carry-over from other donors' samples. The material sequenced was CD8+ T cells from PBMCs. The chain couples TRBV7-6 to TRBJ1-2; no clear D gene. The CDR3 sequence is CASSLEVRDVYTL. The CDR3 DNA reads TGTGCCAGCAGCTTAGAAGTACGGGATGTCTACACCTTA.